The 15 T cell receptor beta chains below were found in one sample sequenced in a study of neurological immune-mediated disorders. Time point meaning: longitudinal time-point 1 (baseline). TCRdb redid the calling of the 5' RACE reads with MiXCR, one entry per CDR3 protein. The sample has around 37,000 distinct CDR3 sequences, less than 3.5% seen once. Source material: PBMCs. Receptors were obtained from a woman aged 55-69 years with multiple sclerosis.

At least ten counts were recorded for this clonotype. This chain links TRBV10-3 with TRBJ2-2; 7 positions match TRBD1. The germline CDR1 and CDR2 sequences are ENHRY and SYGVKD. V dropped 6 bases and J dropped 7; count of bases not matched to a gene: 17. The CDR3 runs 17 residues. The chain's CDR3 is CAISGTPRGGAGGELFF. The CDR3 nucleotides read TGTGCCATCAGCGGAACCCCGCGAGGGGGCGCGGGCGGGGAGCTGTTTTTT.

This clonotype was detected many times. The chain links TRBV4-2 to TRBJ2-2, with 12 nucleotides matching TRBD2. The CDR3 contains 19 residues. CDR1 is LGHNA and CDR2 is YNFKEQ in the germline V gene. Germline trimming cut 4 bases from V and 7 bases from J; bases unmatched to any gene: 16. The chain's CDR3 is CASSPLRASGGAESGELFF. In DNA form, the CDR3 reads TGTGCCAGCAGCCCCCTCCGGGCTAGCGGGGGGGCCGAGAGCGGGGAGCTGTTTTTT.

This clonotype was counted at least ten times. The V gene is TRBV5-1, the J gene TRBJ2-3; D is unresolved. CDR1 is SGHRS and CDR2 is YFSETQ in the germline V gene. Between the trimmed V and J ends, which lost 4 bases and 6 bases, there was a span of 9 bases. The CDR3 spans 12 residues. The CDR3 nucleotides are TGCGCCAGCAGCCGGAATTGGGATACGCAGTATTTT. Protein sequence: CASSRNWDTQYF. Together with reference TRBV5-1 and TRBJ2-3, the CDR3 gives the full variable domain: KAGVTQTPRYLIKTRGQQVTLSCSPISGHRSVSWYQQTPGQGLQFLFEYFSETQRNKGNFPGRFSGRQFSNSRSEMNVSTLELGDSALYLCASSRNWDTQYFGPGTRLTVL.

This clonotype has at least ten counts. The chain couples TRBV5-5 to TRBJ2-7; 7 positions agree with TRBD1. This CDR3 contains 16 residues. Germline V lookup: CDR1 SGHKS, CDR2 YYEKEE (reference sequence). V dropped 3 bases and J dropped 1; count of bases not matched to a gene: 10. The CDR3 is CASSYKTGSSSYEQYF. The DNA for the CDR3 is TGTGCCAGCAGCTACAAGACAGGGTCCTCGTCCTACGAGCAGTACTTC.

In its sample, this clonotype was seen many times. This chain joins TRBV5-5 and TRBJ1-1; D gene ambiguous. V was pared by 0 bases and J by 0 bases, with 12 bases between. The V gene's germline CDR1 is SGHKS and CDR2 YYEKEE (reference sequence). The length of the CDR3 is 16 residues. CDR3 region: CASSLAFSTMNTEAFF. The DNA for the CDR3 is TGTGCCAGCAGCTTGGCCTTCAGCACTATGAACACTGAAGCTTTCTTT.

This clonotype was seen a few times. The rearrangement links TRBV20-1 to TRBJ2-3; perhaps TRBD2 as D (5 bases). Trimming pared 6 bases from V and 2 bases from J, leaving 18 bases between. Germline values: CDR1 DFQATT, CDR2 SNEGSKA (reference sequence). This CDR3 has 15 amino acids. The CDR3 here is CSARRTGIHTDTQYF. The DNA of the CDR3 is TGCAGTGCGAGGAGGACCGGGATACACACAGATACGCAGTATTTT.

This clonotype has only a few counts. This chain's CDR3 is CSAGKGVYTGELFF. In DNA, the CDR3 is TGCAGTGCTGGGAAGGGGGTGTACACCGGGGAGCTGTTTTTT. This chain uses TRBV20-1 with TRBJ2-2; TRBD1 might be the D (6 bases). Germline-derived CDR1 and CDR2 are DFQATT and SNEGSKA (reference sequence). This CDR3 spans 14 amino acids. V lost 5 bases and J lost 3, with 13 bases in between.

In its sample, this clonotype was seen many times. CDR3 in amino acids: CASSLAVEQDTQYF. The CDR3 bases are TGCGCCAGCAGCTTGGCTGTAGAGCAGGATACGCAGTATTTT. The genes are TRBV5-1 and TRBJ2-3; D is unresolved. The CDR3 runs to 14 residues. V lost 0 bases and J lost 6, with 11 bases in between. Germline values: CDR1 SGHRS, CDR2 YFSETQ.

Ten or more counts support this clonotype. The rearrangement links TRBV27 to TRBJ1-1; D is unresolved. The germline V and J ends were trimmed by 3 bases and 8 bases, with 22 bases remaining between them. There are 16 residues in the CDR3. Per germline, CDR1 MNHEY and CDR2 SMNVEV (reference sequence). The CDR3 sequence: CASSLAGLGKGEEAFF. As DNA, the CDR3 is TGTGCCAGCAGTTTGGCAGGACTGGGGAAGGGTGAAGAAGCTTTCTTT.

This clonotype has a count of ten or more. The rearrangement uses TRBV5-1 and TRBJ2-7; D call uncertain. CDR1 is SGHRS, CDR2 YFSETQ, per germline. V was trimmed by 3 bases and J by 2 bases, leaving 6 bases between them. The CDR3 contains 12 residues. This chain's CDR3 is CASSSSTYEQYF. In DNA, the CDR3 is TGCGCCAGCAGCTCTTCCACCTACGAGCAGTACTTC.

This clonotype has at least ten counts. The chain uses TRBV6-6 and TRBJ1-1; D ambiguous. V lost 4 bases and J 1 base, leaving 10 bases between the germline ends. CDR1 is MNHNY, CDR2 SVGAGI, per germline (reference sequence). CDR3 length: 14 residues. CDR3 sequence reads: CASSSDGTNTEAFF. The CDR3 coding sequence is TGTGCCAGCAGTTCCGACGGAACGAACACTGAAGCTTTCTTT.

The sample holds many counts of this clonotype. CDR3 residues: CASSVGLQQETQYF. The DNA of the CDR3 is TGTGCCAGCAGCGTGGGACTACAGCAAGAGACCCAGTACTTC. The chain couples TRBV9 to TRBJ2-5; 7 nucleotides match TRBD2. CDR1 is SGDLS and CDR2 is YYNGEE in the germline V gene. CDR3 length: 14 amino acids. V dropped 2 bases and J dropped 2; count of bases not matched to a gene: 3. Full variable domain (outside the CDR3, taken from reference TRBV9 and TRBJ2-5): DSGVTQTPKHLITATGQRVTLRCSPRSGDLSVYWYQQSLDQGLQFLIQYYNGEERAKGNILERFSAQQFPDLHSELNLSSLELGDSALYFCASSVGLQQETQYFGPGTRLLVL.

This clonotype was found many times. The chain joins TRBV6-4 to TRBJ2-1; D may be TRBD2 (5 bases). This CDR3 has 15 residues. Trimming pared 2 bases from V and 3 bases from J, leaving 11 bases between. Germline CDR1 MRHNA, CDR2 SNTAGT. The CDR3 sequence is CASSDGRELYNEQFF. DNA of the CDR3: TGTGCCAGCAGTGACGGAAGGGAGCTCTACAATGAGCAGTTCTTC.

In its sample, this clonotype was seen many times. This chain links TRBV20-1 with TRBJ2-2, with 9 bases fitting TRBD1. Germline CDR1 reads DFQATT; CDR2 reads SNEGSKA (reference sequence). The CDR3 totals 13 residues. The V and J ends lost 4 bases and 7 bases, in that order; junction bases with no gene match: 4. In DNA, the CDR3 is TGCAGTGCTAAGGGACAGGGTGACGGGGAGCTGTTTTTT. It encodes CSAKGQGDGELFF.

This clonotype has a count of ten or more. The V gene is TRBV12-3 or TRBV12-4, the J gene TRBJ2-4; TRBD1 agrees at 7 bases. V lost 3 bases to trimming and J lost 11 bases; unmatched junction nucleotides: 1. The CDR3 sequence is 11 residues long. CDR3 DNA: TGTGCCAGCAGTTTTGGACAGGTTCAGTACTTC. Residues: CASSFGQVQYF.